The 17 T cell receptor beta chains given below trace back to one sample, sequenced in a study of shared clonotypes between healthy human individuals. Method: immunoSEQ multiplex PCR; TCRdb's copy keeps in-frame clones and lacks some. The sample includes roughly 2,000,000 clones, about 94% of them seen just once. CD45RO-negative, CCR7-positively selected cells formed the naive CD8 fraction, excluding terminally differentiated effector memory CD45RA+ cells. Sequenced sample: naive CD8+ T cells from PBMCs. Receptors originate from a man aged 18 to 29 in good health. Some clones in this sample may be carry-over from other donors' samples.

This clone is a singleton in its sample. The chain combines TRBV7-9 with TRBJ2-1; D may correspond to TRBD1 or TRBD2 (5 bases each). There are 14 residues in the CDR3. The germline gives CDR1 SEHNR, CDR2 FQNEAQ (reference sequence). Trimming pared 4 bases from V and 7 bases from J, leaving 14 bases between. The CDR3 sequence: CASSSPGPPNEQFF. CDR3 DNA: TGTGCCAGCAGCTCACCGGGACCCCCGAATGAGCAGTTCTTC.

J is TRBJ1-1 and V is TRBV4-2; D is possibly TRBD1 (5 bases). V was cut by 0 bases and J by 2 bases, with 13 bases left in between. The CDR3 consists of 16 residues. The germline CDR1 and CDR2 sequences are LGHNA and YNFKEQ. This CDR3 is CASSQDAGPHNTEAFF. CDR3 nucleotide sequence: TGTGCCAGCAGCCAAGATGCGGGGCCGCACAACACTGAAGCTTTCTTT.

This sequence joins TRBV7-9 and TRBJ1-5, with D possibly TRBD1 on 5 matching bases. Germline CDR1 and CDR2: SEHNR and FQNEAQ (reference sequence). V was pared by 3 bases and J by 6 bases, with 18 bases between. The CDR3 has 16 residues. CDR3 sequence (DNA): TGTGCCAGCAGCTTGGATCGGGACTCCAGAGGTCAGCCCCAGCATTTT. Translating gives CASSLDRDSRGQPQHF.

V gene TRBV5-1 combines with J gene TRBJ2-3; 8 nucleotides match TRBD1. This CDR3 region has 13 residues. Germline CDR1 and CDR2: SGHRS and YFSETQ. V dropped 6 bases and J dropped 1; count of bases not matched to a gene: 1. The CDR3 is CASKTGGTDTQYF. The DNA for the CDR3 is TGCGCCAGCAAGACAGGGGGCACAGATACGCAGTATTTT.

The chain is built from TRBV28 and TRBJ1-4; tentatively, D is TRBD1 (5 bases). The germline gives CDR1 MDHEN, CDR2 SYDVKM. The CDR3 covers 20 residues. The V gene lost 2 bases and the J gene lost 3 bases, with 25 bases spanning the gap. CDR3 in amino acids: CASSLISREGRVGANEKLFF. The CDR3 DNA follows: TGTGCCAGCAGTTTAATTAGCAGGGAAGGAAGAGTAGGAGCTAATGAAAAACTGTTTTTT.

The rearrangement joins TRBV5-6 to TRBJ2-2; unclear D gene. This CDR3 is built from 14 residues. Germline CDR1 SGHDT, CDR2 YYEEEE. With 4 bases removed from V and 9 bases from J, the gap between germline ends came to 16 bases. CDR3 residues: CASSPDQKERELFF. The DNA for the CDR3 is TGTGCCAGCAGCCCAGACCAAAAAGAAAGGGAGCTGTTTTTT. The full variable domain, with the rest looked up from reference TRBV5-6 and TRBJ2-2, is DAGVTQSPTHLIKTRGQQVTLRCSPKSGHDTVSWYQQALGQGPQFIFQYYEEEERQRGNFPDRFSGHQFPNYSSELNVNALLLGDSALYLCASSPDQKERELFFGEGSRLTVL.

The chain is built from TRBV11-2 and TRBJ1-1; 7 bases fit TRBD1. The V gene end was trimmed by 5 bases and the J gene end by 4 bases; junction bases not matched to a gene: 10. Germline CDR1 reads SGHAT; CDR2 reads FQNNGV. This CDR3 has 15 amino acids. The DNA for the CDR3 is TGTGCCAGCAGCCCCAGGGGGGGCAGGGCCACTGAAGCTTTCTTT. Translation: CASSPRGGRATEAFF.

The J gene is TRBJ2-3, the V gene TRBV7-9; possible D gene TRBD1, 6 bases. Germline V gene data show CDR1 as SEHNR and CDR2 as FQNEAQ (reference sequence). Trimming pared 5 bases from V and 4 bases from J, leaving 13 bases between. This CDR3 spans 14 amino acids. The CDR3 spells CASSPAGGADTQYF. The DNA of the CDR3 is TGTGCCAGCAGCCCCGCTGGGGGCGCAGATACGCAGTATTTT.

V usage is TRBV28 and J usage is TRBJ2-5; maybe TRBD1 (6 bases). CDR1 is MDHEN and CDR2 is SYDVKM in the germline V gene. There are 16 residues in the CDR3. V shed 3 bases and J shed 5 bases, with 19 bases lying between them. For the CDR3, the DNA is TGTGCCAGCAGTTTTTCCCGCGACAGGCAACCCGAGACCCAGTACTTC. Translated: CASSFSRDRQPETQYF.

This rearrangement joins TRBV7-9 to TRBJ2-5, with TRBD1 matching 10 bases. This CDR3 comprises 16 residues. Trimming took 4 bases from V and 0 from J; bases not matched to a gene: 5. Germline V gives CDR1 SEHNR, CDR2 FQNEAQ (reference sequence). CDR3: CASSWPGQGNQETQYF. DNA for the CDR3: TGTGCCAGCAGCTGGCCGGGACAGGGGAACCAAGAGACCCAGTACTTC.

The V gene is TRBV4-3, the J gene TRBJ2-1; 8 bases align to TRBD2. CDR1 LGHNA and CDR2 YSLEER come from the germline V gene. The junction had 7 bases not matched to a gene; V was cut back by 7 bases and J by 5 bases. The CDR3 sequence is 14 residues long. The CDR3 sequence is CASNPGLGDNEQFF. In DNA, the CDR3 is TGCGCCAGCAACCCGGGACTAGGCGACAATGAGCAGTTCTTC.

The chain employs TRBV6-6 and TRBJ2-7; 7 nucleotides agree with TRBD2. Germline V CDR1 and CDR2: MNHNY, SVGAGI (reference sequence). This CDR3 is 15 amino acids long. Unmatched junction bases numbered 6, after V lost 2 bases and J lost 2 bases. Here the CDR3 DNA reads TGTGCCAGCAGTTACGCGCGGGAGTTCCCCTACGAGCAGTACTTC. Its translation is CASSYAREFPYEQYF.

About this clone: The sample contains more than one DNA sequence encoding this CDR3. The chain has TRBV9 and TRBJ1-1; D is unclear. This CDR3 has 13 amino acids. Looked up from germline, CDR1 is SGDLS and CDR2 is YYNGEE. The V and J ends lost 3 bases and 5 bases respectively, with 11 bases between them. Here the CDR3 reads CASSAGGGTEAFF. CDR3 in DNA: TGTGCCAGCAGCGCGGGCGGAGGGACTGAAGCTTTCTTT.

V and J are TRBV28 and TRBJ2-5; the D is unclear. There are 16 residues in the CDR3. Germline loops: CDR1 MDHEN, CDR2 SYDVKM. Trimming shortened V by 6 bases and J by 5 bases, and 22 bases separated the two germline ends. CDR3: CASRPSSRHFFETQYF. DNA for the CDR3: TGTGCCAGCAGGCCATCATCTAGACATTTTTTTGAGACCCAGTACTTC.

J is TRBJ1-1 and V is TRBV2, with TRBD1 as a possible D gene (6 bases). This CDR3 has 14 amino acids. V lost 3 bases, J lost 7 bases, and 15 bases lay in between. Germline values: CDR1 SNHLY, CDR2 FYNNEI. For the CDR3, the DNA is TGTGCCAGCAGTGATGGCAGGGGTTTAAATGAAGCTTTCTTT. Its translation: CASSDGRGLNEAFF.

The chain recombines TRBV7-8 with TRBJ2-7, with a tentative D call TRBD2 (6 bases). V was clipped by 5 bases and J by 6 bases, with 11 bases between them. This CDR3 is built from 12 residues. The V gene's germline CDR1 is SGHVS and CDR2 FQNEAQ. CDR3 DNA sequence: TGTGCCAGCAGCGCCGGGGGAGGCGAGCAGTACTTC. It specifies CASSAGGGEQYF.

The chain carries TRBV28 and TRBJ1-2; TRBD1 matches 12 bases. This CDR3 contains 16 residues. Trimming cost V 3 bases and J 4 bases; bases outside gene matches: 6. From germline, CDR1 is MDHEN and CDR2 SYDVKM. Here the CDR3 reads CASSFTGTGGGYGYTF. Written as DNA, the CDR3 is TGTGCCAGCAGTTTCACCGGGACAGGGGGCGGCTATGGCTACACCTTC.